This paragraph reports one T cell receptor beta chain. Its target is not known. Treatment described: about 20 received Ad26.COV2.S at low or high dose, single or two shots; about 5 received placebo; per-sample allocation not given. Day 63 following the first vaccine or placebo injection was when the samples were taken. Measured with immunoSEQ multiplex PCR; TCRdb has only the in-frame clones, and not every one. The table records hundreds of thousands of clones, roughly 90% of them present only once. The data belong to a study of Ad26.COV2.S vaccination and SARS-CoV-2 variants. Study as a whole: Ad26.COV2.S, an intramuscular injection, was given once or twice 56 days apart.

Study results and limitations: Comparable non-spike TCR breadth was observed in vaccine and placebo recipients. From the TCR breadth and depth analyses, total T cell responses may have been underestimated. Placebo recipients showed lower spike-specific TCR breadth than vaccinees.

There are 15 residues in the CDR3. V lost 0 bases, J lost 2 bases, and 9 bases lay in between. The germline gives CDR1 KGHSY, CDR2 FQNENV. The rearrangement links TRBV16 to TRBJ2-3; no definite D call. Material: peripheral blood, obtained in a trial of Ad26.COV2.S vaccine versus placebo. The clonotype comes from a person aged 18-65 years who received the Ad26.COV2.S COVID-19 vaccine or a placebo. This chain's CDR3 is CASSQSEVYTDTQYF. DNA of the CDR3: TGTGCCAGCAGCCAATCAGAGGTGTACACAGATACGCAGTATTTT. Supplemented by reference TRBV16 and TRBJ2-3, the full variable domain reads GEEVAQTPKHLVRGEGQKAKLYCAPIKGHSYVFWYQQVLKNEFKFLISFQNENVFDETGMPKERFSAKCLPNSPCSLEIQATKLEDSAVYFCASSQSEVYTDTQYFGPGTRLTVL.